These 3 T cell receptor beta chains came from one sample sequenced in a study of beta chain features in type 1 diabetes. Since all of the isolated RNA was reverse transcribed, expressed TCRB transcripts were what got sequenced. The assay was immunoSEQ multiplex PCR, and TCRdb's table has in-frame clones only and misses some. The sample carries about 230,000 clones, 9.6% recorded once. Sequencing was done on a sample of naive CD4+ T cells from blood. The receptor set was obtained from a woman under 30 in good health.

The chain employs TRBV5-1 and TRBJ2-1; 10 bases are shared with TRBD2. The germline V gene encodes CDR1 SGHRS and CDR2 YFSETQ. The CDR3 consists of 16 residues. The ends lost 0 bases at V and 9 bases at J; junction bases unmatched: 9. The CDR3 spells CASSLVRLAGESEQFF. As DNA, the CDR3 is TGCGCCAGCAGCTTGGTAAGGCTAGCGGGAGAATCTGAGCAGTTCTTC. The complete variable domain, with remaining parts taken from reference TRBV5-1 and TRBJ2-1, reads KAGVTQTPRYLIKTRGQQVTLSCSPISGHRSVSWYQQTPGQGLQFLFEYFSETQRNKGNFPGRFSGRQFSNSRSEMNVSTLELGDSALYLCASSLVRLAGESEQFFGPGTRLTVL.

This clone was seen a handful of times. The chain has TRBV19 and TRBJ2-5; 15 nucleotides agree with TRBD2. Germline CDR1 LNHDA, CDR2 SQIVND (reference sequence). Trimming removed 5 bases from V and 4 bases from J; junction bases left unmatched: 8. There are 17 residues in the CDR3. Here the CDR3 reads CASSAPSGLAGGETQYF. The CDR3 nucleotides are TGTGCCAGTAGTGCCCCCTCGGGACTAGCGGGAGGAGAGACCCAGTACTTC.

The chain links TRBV7-9 to TRBJ1-5, with TRBD1 as a possible D gene (6 bases). Germline V gene lookup returns CDR1 SEHNR and CDR2 FQNEAQ (reference sequence). The germline V and J ends were trimmed by 0 bases and 5 bases, with 17 bases remaining between them. CDR3 length equals 17 residues. CDR3 loop: CASSLANSGQGYQPQHF. The DNA of the CDR3 is TGTGCCAGCAGCTTAGCGAACAGCGGCCAGGGGTATCAGCCCCAGCATTTT.